The 24 T cell receptor beta chains below come from one sample, sequenced in a study of T cell changes during pregnancy in multiple sclerosis. Repertoires were generated with immunoSEQ multiplex PCR, while TCRdb's copy carries only in-frame clones and drops some. The sample consists of around 70,000 clones, roughly 92% of them appearing once. This specimen consisted of peripheral blood, obtained in the second trimester of pregnancy. The receptors stem from a female donor with multiple sclerosis, enrolled in a pregnancy study.

The chain is built from TRBV6-6 and TRBJ2-5, with D tentatively TRBD2 (5 bases). Trimming shortened V by 7 bases and J by 4 bases, and 7 bases separated the two germline ends. Germline CDR1 and CDR2: MNHNY and SVGAGI (reference sequence). The CDR3 totals 11 residues. CDR3 in DNA: TGTGCCAGCACGGGGTTAGAGACCCAGTACTTC. This sequence encodes CASTGLETQYF.

The chain carries TRBV19 and TRBJ2-2; 7 bases fit TRBD2. The germline V gene has CDR1 LNHDA and CDR2 SQIVND (reference sequence). The V gene end was trimmed by 2 bases and the J gene end by 7 bases; junction bases not matched to a gene: 7. The length of the CDR3 is 15 residues. The CDR3 spells CASSIRGRAHGELFF. CDR3 coding DNA: TGTGCCAGTAGTATAAGAGGGAGGGCTCACGGGGAGCTGTTTTTT.

The chain combines TRBV18 with TRBJ2-7; 8 bases agree with TRBD1. Germline V gene lookup returns CDR1 KGHSH and CDR2 LQKENI. The CDR3 has 13 amino acids. The ends lost 5 bases at V and 2 bases at J; junction bases unmatched: 2. The DNA of the CDR3 is TGTGCCAGCTCAAGGGACAGGACCTACGAGCAGTACTTC. Protein product: CASSRDRTYEQYF.

This clone was observed a single time. The chain employs TRBV19 and TRBJ1-2; 9 positions match TRBD1. Germline V CDR1 and CDR2: LNHDA, SQIVND (reference sequence). The CDR3 contains 18 residues. Losses at the gene ends were 4 bases for V and 4 bases for J; bases not matched to a gene: 16. The CDR3 region is CASSTPGQGSRESYGYTF. CDR3 nucleotides: TGTGCCAGTAGTACCCCCGGACAGGGGAGCCGGGAATCCTATGGCTACACCTTC.

This clone has a count of ten or more. The V and J genes are TRBV6-1 and TRBJ1-6; D unclear. The germline V gene has CDR1 MNHNS and CDR2 SASEGT. Deletions cut 4 bases from V and 4 bases from J, with 14 bases between. CDR3 length: 16 amino acids. CDR3 protein: CASSAPPGAYNSPLHF. The CDR3 DNA is TGTGCCAGCAGTGCCCCCCCGGGTGCTTATAATTCACCCCTCCACTTT.

The chain combines TRBV19 with TRBJ2-2, with D perhaps TRBD1 (5 bases). The CDR3 runs 17 residues. Per the germline V gene, CDR1 is LNHDA and CDR2 is SQIVND (reference sequence). The ends were cut back, 6 bases at V and 0 bases at J, with 17 bases in the middle. The CDR3 spells CASRKKGSFANTGELFF. The CDR3 region has the DNA TGTGCCAGTAGAAAGAAGGGGTCCTTCGCGAACACCGGGGAGCTGTTTTTT.

The chain is built from TRBV7-6 and TRBJ2-7; TRBD1 matches at 9 bases. The V gene's germline CDR1 is SGHVS and CDR2 FNYEAQ. This CDR3 region has 18 residues. The V and J ends lost 5 bases and 5 bases, in that order; junction bases with no gene match: 19. DNA for the CDR3: TGTGCCAGCAGCCGATATCTAACAGGGGGCGTCTTTCCCGACGAGCAGTACTTC. The encoded protein is CASSRYLTGGVFPDEQYF.

The gene calls are TRBV9 and TRBJ2-2, with D maybe TRBD1 (6 bases). Trimming removed 4 bases from V and 2 bases from J, with 12 bases in between. The V gene's germline CDR1 is SGDLS and CDR2 YYNGEE. The CDR3 consists of 15 residues. This CDR3 reads CASSSQGFNTGELFF. The CDR3 coding sequence is TGTGCCAGCAGCTCACAGGGTTTTAACACCGGGGAGCTGTTTTTT. The variable domain in full, completed from reference TRBV9 and TRBJ2-2, reads DSGVTQTPKHLITATGQRVTLRCSPRSGDLSVYWYQQSLDQGLQFLIQYYNGEERAKGNILERFSAQQFPDLHSELNLSSLELGDSALYFCASSSQGFNTGELFFGEGSRLTVL.

The chain links TRBV10-2 to TRBJ2-7; weak D call: TRBD1 (6 bases). Trimming removed 6 bases from V and 3 bases from J, with 12 bases in between. This CDR3 is built from 13 residues. Per germline, CDR1 WSHSY and CDR2 SAAADI. The CDR3: CASREDSDYEQYF. The CDR3 DNA follows: TGCGCCAGCAGGGAGGACAGCGACTACGAGCAGTACTTC.

The chain combines TRBV18 with TRBJ2-7; 7 bases match TRBD1. Trimming removed 5 bases from V and 5 bases from J; junction bases left unmatched: 12. CDR3 size: 15 residues. CDR1 and CDR2 (germline): KGHSH, LQKENI. The CDR3 loop is CASSSYRGLPNEQYF. CDR3 sequence (DNA): TGTGCCAGCTCATCTTACAGGGGCCTACCGAACGAGCAGTACTTC.

This clone was observed a single time. The chain joins TRBV19 to TRBJ1-4; possible D gene TRBD1, 5 bases. With 1 base removed from V and 0 bases from J, the gap between germline ends came to 12 bases. Germline assignment: CDR1 LNHDA and CDR2 SQIVND (reference sequence). The CDR3 is made up of 17 amino acids. The CDR3 spells CASSIVGLLTTNEKLFF. The CDR3 DNA is TGTGCCAGTAGTATAGTGGGACTACTCACAACTAATGAAAAACTGTTTTTT.

V usage is TRBV5-4 and J usage is TRBJ2-1; TRBD2 agrees at 8 bases. This CDR3 spans 15 amino acids. Germline trimming cut 2 bases from V and 2 bases from J; bases unmatched to any gene: 3. Germline V gene sequence: CDR1 SGHNT, CDR2 YYREEE (reference sequence). The CDR3 region is CASSFSGTPYNEQFF. CDR3 DNA sequence: TGTGCCAGCAGCTTTAGCGGGACGCCCTACAATGAGCAGTTCTTC.

V usage is TRBV30 and J usage is TRBJ1-4; D gene unclear. There are 13 residues in the CDR3. Germline-derived CDR1 and CDR2 are GTSNPN and SVGIG (reference sequence). Between the trimmed V and J ends, which lost 3 bases and 7 bases, there was a span of 12 bases. The CDR3 DNA reads as TGTGCCTGGAGCACAGATATAAGTGAAAAACTGTTTTTT. This translates into CAWSTDISEKLFF.

The chain joins TRBV19 to TRBJ1-4; the match to TRBD1 covers 9 bases. J lost 7 bases, V lost 6 bases, and 6 bases had no gene match. This CDR3 has 14 amino acids. Germline loops: CDR1 LNHDA, CDR2 SQIVND (reference sequence). In nucleotides, the CDR3 is TGTGCCAGTAGCGCCGGGACAGGGTCTGAAAAACTGTTTTTT. Residues: CASSAGTGSEKLFF.

The J gene is TRBJ1-1, the V gene TRBV5-6, with 7 positions matching TRBD1. This CDR3 is built from 18 residues. After removal of 2 bases from V and 1 base from J, the junction contained 14 bases not matched to a gene. The V gene's germline CDR1 is SGHDT and CDR2 YYEEEE. DNA for the CDR3: TGTGCCAGCAGCTTTAGGGGGCTCTTGCGCGACTGGAACACTGAAGCTTTCTTT. Translated, it gives CASSFRGLLRDWNTEAFF.

CDR3 sequence: CASSQEGGLAGGVVGELFF. The DNA of the CDR3 is TGCGCCAGCAGCCAAGAGGGGGGGCTAGCGGGGGGCGTCGTCGGGGAGCTGTTTTTT. The gene calls are TRBV4-1 and TRBJ2-2; TRBD2 aligns across 11 bases. The V and J ends lost 0 bases and 7 bases, in that order; junction bases with no gene match: 13. The CDR3 covers 19 residues. Germline values: CDR1 MGHRA, CDR2 YSYEKL.

V usage is TRBV5-1 and J usage is TRBJ2-1, with 9 bases that match TRBD2. The CDR3 is made up of 15 amino acids. Germline values: CDR1 SGHRS, CDR2 YFSETQ. The ends lost 4 bases at V and 5 bases at J; junction bases unmatched: 7. The DNA of the CDR3 is TGCGCCAGCAGCCCCCCTAGCGGGGCAGACAATGAGCAGTTCTTC. Protein: CASSPPSGADNEQFF. Together with reference TRBV5-1 and TRBJ2-1, the CDR3 gives the full variable domain: KAGVTQTPRYLIKTRGQQVTLSCSPISGHRSVSWYQQTPGQGLQFLFEYFSETQRNKGNFPGRFSGRQFSNSRSEMNVSTLELGDSALYLCASSPPSGADNEQFFGPGTRLTVL.

This sequence joins TRBV13 and TRBJ1-3, with 11 bases aligning to TRBD1. This CDR3 has 16 residues. Germline CDR1 and CDR2: PRHDT and FYEKMQ (reference sequence). Trimming at V came to 4 bases and at J to 0 bases, leaving 2 bases not matched to a gene. DNA for the CDR3: TGTGCCAGCAGCTCAGGGACAGGGGGCTCTGGAAACACCATATATTTT. This codes for CASSSGTGGSGNTIYF.

V and J are TRBV7-2 and TRBJ2-4, with D tentatively TRBD2 (5 bases). V was trimmed by 1 base and J by 0 bases, leaving 10 bases between them. CDR1 is SGHTA, CDR2 FQGNSA, per germline. CDR3 length: 16 amino acids. The CDR3 DNA sequence: TGTGCCAGCAGCTTAGAGGGCGGGCTAGCCAAAAACATTCAGTACTTC. Encoded protein: CASSLEGGLAKNIQYF.

This clone occurred a few times. The J gene is TRBJ2-3, the V gene TRBV6-4, with 11 bases lining up with TRBD2. Germline V CDR1 and CDR2: MRHNA, SNTAGT. Trimming at V came to 5 bases and at J to 4 bases, leaving 8 bases not matched to a gene. The CDR3 has 16 amino acids. CDR3 bases: TGTGCCAGCAGTTCTCTAGCGGGAGGAGGATCAGATACGCAGTATTTT. Translated, it gives CASSSLAGGGSDTQYF.

As for this clone: A junction boundary mismatches the germline segment, possibly from a read error. This CDR3 reads CASSEVDREDF. In nucleotides, the CDR3 is TGTGCCAGCAGTGAGGTGGACAGGGAGGACTTC. The V and J genes are TRBV2 and TRBJ2-5; TRBD1 matches at 8 bases. The CDR3 has 11 residues. The V gene's germline CDR1 is SNHLY and CDR2 FYNNEI.

The gene calls are TRBV9 and TRBJ1-2; D unresolved. This CDR3 is 15 amino acids long. Per the germline V gene, CDR1 is SGDLS and CDR2 is YYNGEE. V was cut by 0 bases and J by 4 bases, with 13 bases left in between. CDR3 nucleotides: TGTGCCAGCAGCGTAGATTCAGAAATCCCCTATGGCTACACCTTC. Amino acids: CASSVDSEIPYGYTF.

The gene calls are TRBV6-5 and TRBJ2-1, with 8 bases lining up with TRBD2. This CDR3 has 15 amino acids. Trimming at V came to 2 bases and at J to 7 bases, leaving 7 bases not matched to a gene. CDR1 is MNHEY and CDR2 is SVGAGI in the germline V gene. Written as DNA, the CDR3 is TGTGCCAGCAGTTACCCAGCGGGAGATGGGAATGAGCAGTTCTTC. Its translation is CASSYPAGDGNEQFF.

The J gene is TRBJ1-2, the V gene TRBV6-6; unclear D gene. Germline loops: CDR1 MNHNY, CDR2 SVGAGI (reference sequence). Trimming took off 5 bases at V and 8 bases at J, with 15 bases between the two ends. This CDR3 contains 13 residues. The CDR3 protein is CASSQVSYVGYTF. The CDR3 DNA reads as TGTGCCAGCAGTCAGGTTTCCTATGTGGGCTACACCTTC.